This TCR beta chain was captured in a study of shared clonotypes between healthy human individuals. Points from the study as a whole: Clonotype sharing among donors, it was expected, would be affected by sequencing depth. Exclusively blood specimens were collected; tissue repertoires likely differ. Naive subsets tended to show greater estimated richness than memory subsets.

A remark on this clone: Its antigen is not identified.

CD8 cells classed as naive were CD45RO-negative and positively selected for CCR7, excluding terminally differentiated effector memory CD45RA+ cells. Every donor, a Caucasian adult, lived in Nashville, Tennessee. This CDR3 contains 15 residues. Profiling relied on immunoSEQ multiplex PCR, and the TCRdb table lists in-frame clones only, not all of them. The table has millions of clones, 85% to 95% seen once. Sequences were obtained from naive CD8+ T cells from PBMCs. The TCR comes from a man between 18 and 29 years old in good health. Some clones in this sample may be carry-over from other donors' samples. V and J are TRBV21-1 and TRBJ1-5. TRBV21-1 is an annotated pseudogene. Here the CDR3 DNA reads TGTGCCAGCAGCACTTATACGGATAGCAATCAGCCCCAGCATTTT. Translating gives CASSTYTDSNQPQHF.